A single sample is the source of the 6 T cell receptor beta chains below, sequenced in a study of CD8 T cells in ankylosing spondylitis. One entry per CDR3 protein results from TCRdb running MiXCR on the 5' RACE reads. Of 300,000 to 400,000 distinct CDR3 sequences in the sample, approximately 20% are singletons; the top ten hold 15% to 20%. The antigens for these receptors are not known. General study points: Roughly eight highly homologous variants made up a TCR beta motif that seemed to typify ankylosing spondylitis blood.

Sequencing used blood, either unsorted or a sorted T cell fraction (not recorded which). All receptors come from a male donor with ankylosing spondylitis.

The chain carries TRBV24-1 and TRBJ1-1, with 7 bases fitting TRBD1. The CDR3 has 15 residues. J was trimmed by 0 bases and V by 4 bases; bases with no gene match: 4. CDR1 and CDR2 (germline): KGHDR, SFDVKD. The CDR3 loop reads CATSDGTEMNTEAFF. CDR3 sequence (DNA): TGTGCCACCAGTGACGGGACAGAGATGAACACTGAAGCTTTCTTT.

In its sample, this clonotype was seen many times. J is TRBJ2-1 and V is TRBV12-3 or TRBV12-4, with 11 bases matching TRBD2. This CDR3 comprises 16 residues. V shed 2 bases, J shed 6 bases, and the junction held 6 bases outside the gene matches. CDR3 sequence: CASSLILAGAGNEQFF. The CDR3 bases are TGTGCCAGCAGTTTAATACTAGCGGGAGCGGGCAATGAGCAGTTCTTC.

This clonotype has only a few counts. The chain joins TRBV6-5 to TRBJ2-7; 7 nucleotides align to TRBD1. The CDR3 spans 15 residues. J was trimmed by 1 base and V by 4 bases; bases with no gene match: 7. The V gene's germline CDR1 is MNHEY and CDR2 SVGAGI. As DNA, the CDR3 is TGTGCCAGCAGTTGGAGCCGGGACAGTTCCTACGAGCAGTACTTC. Translating gives CASSWSRDSSYEQYF.

The CDR3 coding sequence is TGTGCCAGCACATCACAGGGCTCCTACGAGCAGTACTTC. Translating gives CASTSQGSYEQYF. The V gene is TRBV28, the J gene TRBJ2-7, with D possibly being TRBD1 (6 bases). CDR3 length equals 13 residues. The V gene lost 7 bases and the J gene lost 0 bases, with 10 bases spanning the gap. Per germline, CDR1 MDHEN and CDR2 SYDVKM.

This chain links TRBV6-5 with TRBJ1-5, with 7 bases lining up with TRBD1. The CDR3 covers 15 residues. With 2 bases clipped from V and 2 bases from J, the junction kept 3 bases outside the gene matches. Per germline, CDR1 MNHEY and CDR2 SVGAGI. This CDR3 reads CASSYNTGGNQPQHF. As DNA, the CDR3 is TGTGCCAGCAGTTACAATACAGGGGGCAATCAGCCCCAGCATTTT.

This clonotype was detected only a few times. The chain couples TRBV5-5 to TRBJ2-1; D is unresolved. The CDR3 runs 17 residues. Germline V gene sequence: CDR1 SGHKS, CDR2 YYEKEE (reference sequence). V lost 2 bases and J 0 bases, leaving 15 bases between the germline ends. The CDR3 region is CASSLNPLESSYNEQFF. Written as DNA, the CDR3 is TGTGCCAGCAGCTTAAATCCCCTAGAGAGCTCCTACAATGAGCAGTTCTTC. Combining the CDR3 with reference TRBV5-5 and TRBJ2-1 gives the whole variable domain DAGVTQSPTHLIKTRGQQVTLRCSPISGHKSVSWYQQVLGQGPQFIFQYYEKEERGRGNFPDRFSARQFPNYSSELNVNALLLGDSALYLCASSLNPLESSYNEQFFGPGTRLTVL.